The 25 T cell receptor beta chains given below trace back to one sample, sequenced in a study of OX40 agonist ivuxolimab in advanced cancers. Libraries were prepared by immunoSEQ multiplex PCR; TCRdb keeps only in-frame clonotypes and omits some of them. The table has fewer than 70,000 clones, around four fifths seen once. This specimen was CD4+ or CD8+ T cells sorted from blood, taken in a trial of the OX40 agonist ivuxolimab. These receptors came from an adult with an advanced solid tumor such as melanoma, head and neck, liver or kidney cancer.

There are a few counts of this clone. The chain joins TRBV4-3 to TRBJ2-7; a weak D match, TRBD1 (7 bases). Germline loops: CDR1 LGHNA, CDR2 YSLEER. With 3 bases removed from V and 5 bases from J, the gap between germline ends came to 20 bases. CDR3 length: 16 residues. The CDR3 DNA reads TGCGCCAGCAGCCAGGAGGGGGTTCAGACAGGGCACGAGCAGTACTTC. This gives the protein CASSQEGVQTGHEQYF.

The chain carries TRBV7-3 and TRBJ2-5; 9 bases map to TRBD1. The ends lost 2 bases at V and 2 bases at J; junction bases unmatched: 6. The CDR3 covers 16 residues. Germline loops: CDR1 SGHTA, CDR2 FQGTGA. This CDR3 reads CASSLLGQGGQETQYF. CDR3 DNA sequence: TGTGCCAGCAGCTTATTGGGACAGGGAGGTCAAGAGACCCAGTACTTC. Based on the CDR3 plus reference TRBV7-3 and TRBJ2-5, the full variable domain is GAGVSQTPSNKVTEKGKYVELRCDPISGHTALYWYRQSLGQGPEFLIYFQGTGAADDSGLPNDRFFAVRPEGSVSTLKIQRTERGDSAVYLCASSLLGQGGQETQYFGPGTRLLVL.

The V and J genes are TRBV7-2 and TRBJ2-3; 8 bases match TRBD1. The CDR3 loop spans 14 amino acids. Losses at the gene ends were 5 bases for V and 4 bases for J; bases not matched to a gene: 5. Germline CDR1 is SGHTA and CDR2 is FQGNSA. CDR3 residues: CASSPRTGSDTQYF. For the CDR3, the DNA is TGTGCCAGCAGCCCACGGACAGGGTCAGATACGCAGTATTTT. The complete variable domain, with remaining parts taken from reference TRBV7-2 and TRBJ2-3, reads GAGVSQSPSNKVTEKGKDVELRCDPISGHTALYWYRQSLGQGLEFLIYFQGNSAPDKSGLPSDRFSAERTGGSVSTLTIQRTQQEDSAVYLCASSPRTGSDTQYFGPGTRLTVL.

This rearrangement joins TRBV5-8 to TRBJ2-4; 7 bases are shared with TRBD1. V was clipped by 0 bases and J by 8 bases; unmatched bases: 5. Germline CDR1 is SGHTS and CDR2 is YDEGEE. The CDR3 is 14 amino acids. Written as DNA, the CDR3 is TGTGCCAGCAGCTTGGAGGGGGCGCGGGACATTCAGTACTTC. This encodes CASSLEGARDIQYF.

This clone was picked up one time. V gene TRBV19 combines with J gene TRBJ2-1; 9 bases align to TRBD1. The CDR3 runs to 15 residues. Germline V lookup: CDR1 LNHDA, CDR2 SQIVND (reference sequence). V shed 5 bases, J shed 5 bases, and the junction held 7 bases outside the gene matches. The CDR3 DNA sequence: TGTGCCAGTAGTTCCGGGACAGGGCACGACAATGAGCAGTTCTTC. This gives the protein CASSSGTGHDNEQFF.

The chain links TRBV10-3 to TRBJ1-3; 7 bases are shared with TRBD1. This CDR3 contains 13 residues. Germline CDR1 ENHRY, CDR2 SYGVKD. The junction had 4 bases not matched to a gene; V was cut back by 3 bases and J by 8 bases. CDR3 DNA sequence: TGTGCCATCAGTGAACAGGGGCAGCACACCATATATTTT. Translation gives CAISEQGQHTIYF.

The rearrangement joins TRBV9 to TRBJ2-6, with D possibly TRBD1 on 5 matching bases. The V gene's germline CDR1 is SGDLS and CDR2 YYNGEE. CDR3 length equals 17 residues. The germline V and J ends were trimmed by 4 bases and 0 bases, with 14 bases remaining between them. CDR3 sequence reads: CASSPLLDSSGANVLTF. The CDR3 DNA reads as TGTGCCAGCAGCCCCCTCCTTGACAGCTCTGGGGCCAACGTCCTGACTTTC.

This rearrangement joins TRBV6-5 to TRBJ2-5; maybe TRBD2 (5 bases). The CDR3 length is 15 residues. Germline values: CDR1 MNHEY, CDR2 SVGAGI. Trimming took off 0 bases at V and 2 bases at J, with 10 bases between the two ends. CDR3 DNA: TGTGCCAGCAGTTACTCGAGACTACCACAAGAGACCCAGTACTTC. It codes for CASSYSRLPQETQYF.

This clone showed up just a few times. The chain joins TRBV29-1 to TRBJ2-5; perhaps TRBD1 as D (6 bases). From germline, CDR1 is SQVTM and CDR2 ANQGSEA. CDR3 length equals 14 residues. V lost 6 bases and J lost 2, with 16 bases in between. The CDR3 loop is CSVAPGHPQETQYF. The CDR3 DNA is TGCAGCGTCGCACCGGGACACCCACAAGAGACCCAGTACTTC.

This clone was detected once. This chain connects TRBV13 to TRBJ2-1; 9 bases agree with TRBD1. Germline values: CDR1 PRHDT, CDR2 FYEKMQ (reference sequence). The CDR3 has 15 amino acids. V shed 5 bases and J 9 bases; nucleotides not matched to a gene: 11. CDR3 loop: CASSPPGQGVSEQFF. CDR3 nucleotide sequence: TGTGCCAGCAGCCCCCCGGGACAGGGTGTGAGTGAGCAGTTCTTC.

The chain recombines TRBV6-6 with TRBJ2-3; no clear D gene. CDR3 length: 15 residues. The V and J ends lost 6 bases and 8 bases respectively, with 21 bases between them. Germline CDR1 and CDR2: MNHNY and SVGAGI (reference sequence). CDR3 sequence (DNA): TGTGCCAGCAGCACCACACTTGACCCCGCCGGTACGCAGTATTTT. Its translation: CASSTTLDPAGTQYF.

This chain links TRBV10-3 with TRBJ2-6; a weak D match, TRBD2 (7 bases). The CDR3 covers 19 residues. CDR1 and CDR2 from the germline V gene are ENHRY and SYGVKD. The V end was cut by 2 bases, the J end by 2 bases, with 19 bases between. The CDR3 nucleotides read TGTGCCATCAGTGAGCGGTCGGGGGGCGCTGGGACTGGGGCCAACGTCCTGACTTTC. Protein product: CAISERSGGAGTGANVLTF.

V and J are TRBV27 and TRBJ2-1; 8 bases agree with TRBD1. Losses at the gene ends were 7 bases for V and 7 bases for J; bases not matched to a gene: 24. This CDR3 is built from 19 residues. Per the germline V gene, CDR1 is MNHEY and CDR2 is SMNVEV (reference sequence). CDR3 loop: CASTLRMDRDPKGRNEQFF. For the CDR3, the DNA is TGTGCCAGCACCCTCCGGATGGACAGGGACCCCAAGGGAAGAAATGAGCAGTTCTTC.

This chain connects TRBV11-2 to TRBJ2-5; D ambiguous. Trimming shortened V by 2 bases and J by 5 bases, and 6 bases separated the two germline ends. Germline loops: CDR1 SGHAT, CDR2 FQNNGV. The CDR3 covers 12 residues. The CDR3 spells CASSLFSETQYF. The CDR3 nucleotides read TGTGCCAGCAGCTTATTTTCCGAGACCCAGTACTTC. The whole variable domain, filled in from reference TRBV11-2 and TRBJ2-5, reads EAGVAQSPRYKIIEKRQSVAFWCNPISGHATLYWYQQILGQGPKLLIQFQNNGVVDDSQLPKDRFSAERLKGVDSTLKIQPAKLEDSAVYLCASSLFSETQYFGPGTRLLVL.

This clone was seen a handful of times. The CDR3 region is CASLNRALNTEAFF. The DNA of the CDR3 is TGTGCCAGCCTAAACAGGGCACTGAACACTGAAGCTTTCTTT. The chain uses TRBV19 and TRBJ1-1; possible D gene TRBD1, 6 bases. Trimming took 9 bases from V and 0 from J, leaving 14 bases between them. The germline CDR1 and CDR2 sequences are LNHDA and SQIVND (reference sequence). The CDR3 has 14 amino acids.

The chain's CDR3 is CASSEMTSPRTQYF. The CDR3 nucleotides read TGCGCCAGCAGCGAAATGACTAGCCCCCGGACCCAGTACTTC. The chain has TRBV5-1 and TRBJ2-5, with 7 nucleotides matching TRBD2. Germline V gives CDR1 SGHRS, CDR2 YFSETQ. V lost 4 bases to trimming and J lost 7 bases; unmatched junction nucleotides: 10. The CDR3 runs 14 residues.

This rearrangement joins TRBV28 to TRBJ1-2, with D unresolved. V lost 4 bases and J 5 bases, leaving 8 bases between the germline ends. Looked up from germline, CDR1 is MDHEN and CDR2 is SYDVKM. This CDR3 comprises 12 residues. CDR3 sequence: CASSSGEYGYTF. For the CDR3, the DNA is TGTGCCAGCAGTTCTGGCGAGTATGGCTACACCTTC.

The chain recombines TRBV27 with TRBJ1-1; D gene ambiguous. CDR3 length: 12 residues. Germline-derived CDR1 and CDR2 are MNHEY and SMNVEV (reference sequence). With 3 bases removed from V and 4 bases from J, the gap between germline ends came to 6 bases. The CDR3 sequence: CASSFTGTEAFF. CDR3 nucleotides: TGTGCCAGCAGTTTTACGGGCACTGAAGCTTTCTTT.

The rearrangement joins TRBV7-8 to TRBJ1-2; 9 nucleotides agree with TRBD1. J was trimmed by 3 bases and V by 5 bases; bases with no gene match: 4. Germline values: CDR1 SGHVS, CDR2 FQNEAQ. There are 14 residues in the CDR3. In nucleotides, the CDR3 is TGTGCCAGCAGCCCGACAGGGGGGCACTATGGCTACACCTTC. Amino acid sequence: CASSPTGGHYGYTF. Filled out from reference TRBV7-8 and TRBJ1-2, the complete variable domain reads GAGVSQSPRYKVAKRGQDVALRCDPISGHVSLFWYQQALGQGPEFLTYFQNEAQLDKSGLPSDRFFAERPEGSVSTLKIQRTQQEDSAVYLCASSPTGGHYGYTFGSGTRLTVV.

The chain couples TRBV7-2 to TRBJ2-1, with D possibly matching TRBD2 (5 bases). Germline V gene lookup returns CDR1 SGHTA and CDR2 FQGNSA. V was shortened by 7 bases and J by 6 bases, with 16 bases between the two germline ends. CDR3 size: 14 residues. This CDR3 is CASIVERASNEQFF. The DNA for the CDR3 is TGTGCCAGCATCGTGGAGAGGGCGAGCAATGAGCAGTTCTTC. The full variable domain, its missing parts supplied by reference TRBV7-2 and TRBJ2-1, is GAGVSQSPSNKVTEKGKDVELRCDPISGHTALYWYRQSLGQGLEFLIYFQGNSAPDKSGLPSDRFSAERTGGSVSTLTIQRTQQEDSAVYLCASIVERASNEQFFGPGTRLTVL.

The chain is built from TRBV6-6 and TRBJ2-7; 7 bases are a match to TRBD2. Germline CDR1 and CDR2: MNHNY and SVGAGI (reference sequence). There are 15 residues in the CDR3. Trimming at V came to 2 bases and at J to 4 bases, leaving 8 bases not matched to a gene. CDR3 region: CASSYTRTGGYEQYF. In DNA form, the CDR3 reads TGTGCCAGCAGTTACACCCGGACCGGGGGGTACGAGCAGTACTTC.

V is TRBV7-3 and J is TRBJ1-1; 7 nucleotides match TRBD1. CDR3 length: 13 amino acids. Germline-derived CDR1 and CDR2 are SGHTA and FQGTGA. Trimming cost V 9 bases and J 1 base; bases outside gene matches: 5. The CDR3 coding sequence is TGTGCCAGTCGACAGGGTGCGAACACTGAAGCTTTCTTT. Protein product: CASRQGANTEAFF. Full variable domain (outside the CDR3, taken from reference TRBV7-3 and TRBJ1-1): GAGVSQTPSNKVTEKGKYVELRCDPISGHTALYWYRQSLGQGPEFLIYFQGTGAADDSGLPNDRFFAVRPEGSVSTLKIQRTERGDSAVYLCASRQGANTEAFFGQGTRLTVV.

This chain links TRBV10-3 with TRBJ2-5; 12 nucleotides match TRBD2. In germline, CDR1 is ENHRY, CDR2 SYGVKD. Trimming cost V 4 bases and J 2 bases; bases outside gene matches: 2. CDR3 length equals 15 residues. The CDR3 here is CAISVGLAGQETQYF. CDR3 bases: TGTGCCATCAGTGTCGGACTAGCGGGGCAAGAGACCCAGTACTTC.

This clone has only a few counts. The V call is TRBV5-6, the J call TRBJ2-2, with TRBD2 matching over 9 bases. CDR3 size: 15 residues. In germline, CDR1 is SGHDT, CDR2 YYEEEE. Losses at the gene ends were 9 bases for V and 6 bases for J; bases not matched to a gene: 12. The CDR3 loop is CATTGGGGWAGELFF. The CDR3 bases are TGTGCCACCACCGGCGGGGGGGGCTGGGCCGGGGAGCTGTTTTTT.

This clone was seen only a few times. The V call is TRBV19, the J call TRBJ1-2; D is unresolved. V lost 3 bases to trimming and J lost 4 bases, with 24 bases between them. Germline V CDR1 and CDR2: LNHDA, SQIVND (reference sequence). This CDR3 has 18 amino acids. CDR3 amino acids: CASSIGLGNWGGPYGYTF. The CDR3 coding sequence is TGTGCCAGTAGTATCGGTCTGGGAAACTGGGGAGGTCCCTATGGCTACACCTTC. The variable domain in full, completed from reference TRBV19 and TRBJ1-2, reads DGGITQSPKYLFRKEGQNVTLSCEQNLNHDAMYWYRQDPGQGLRLIYYSQIVNDFQKGDIAEGYSVSREKKESFPLTVTSAQKNPTAFYLCASSIGLGNWGGPYGYTFGSGTRLTVV.